This T cell receptor (beta chain) originates from a study of beta chain features in type 1 diabetes. Findings and caveats of the study: For Type 1 diabetes patients, all four CD4+ subsets carried TCRB CDR3s that were moderately but significantly shorter.

The isolated RNA, all of it, was reverse transcribed, so expressed TCRB transcripts were what got sequenced. Profiling relied on immunoSEQ multiplex PCR, and the TCRdb table lists in-frame clones only, not all of them. Here the sample spans approximately 140,000 clones, approximately 10% being singletons. Germline CDR1 reads LNHNV; CDR2 reads YYDKDF (reference sequence). V was cut by 6 bases and J by 3 bases, with 14 bases left in between. This CDR3 is built from 14 residues. Of note for this clone: Its cognate antigen is unknown.

This sequence joins TRBV15 and TRBJ1-2, with D maybe TRBD1 (6 bases). This receptor was taken from a man in his thirties or forties with type 1 diabetes. The sample was central memory CD4+ T cells from blood. The CDR3 bases are TGTGCCACCAGGAGGGGGGGGGCGGACTATGGCTACACCTTC. Amino acids: CATRRGGADYGYTF. The whole variable domain, remainder taken from reference TRBV15 and TRBJ1-2, is DAMVIQNPRYQVTQFGKPVTLSCSQTLNHNVMYWYQQKSSQAPKLLFHYYDKDFNNEADTPDNFQSRRPNTSFCFLDIRSPGLGDTAMYLCATRRGGADYGYTFGSGTRLTVV.